This T cell receptor beta chain was observed in a study of blood T cell repertoires in COVID-19. The germline V gene has CDR1 SGHDT and CDR2 YYEEEE. The CDR3 length is 17 residues. Trimming took off 2 bases at V and 4 bases at J, with 16 bases between the two ends. Produced via immunoSEQ multiplex PCR; TCRdb's table is partial and in-frame only. The data hold approximately 150,000 clones, with about nine tenths observed a single time. This sequence joins TRBV5-6 and TRBJ2-6, with no clear D. This receptor was obtained from a woman aged 55-70 years with active or convalescent COVID-19. The material sequenced was peripheral blood. The CDR3 DNA reads TGTGCCAGCAGCTTCTTACAGTACGGCGCAGGGGCCAACGTCCTGACTTTC. It encodes CASSFLQYGAGANVLTF.